Presented here are 19 T cell receptor beta chains from one specimen sequenced in a study of cytomegalovirus exposure and HLA in healthy donors. Researchers ran the PCR with 60 Vbeta and 13 Jbeta primers. Clones were sequenced by immunoSEQ multiplex PCR, and TCRdb holds only the in-frame ones, with some missing. The table records roughly 120,000 clones, 75% to 80% of them present only once. Sequencing was carried out using PBMCs. These receptors were collected from a man aged 35 to 55 in good health and CMV-seronegative.

The sample holds a few counts of this clone. The chain carries TRBV9 and TRBJ1-5; D may be TRBD1 (6 bases). V gave up 9 bases and J gave up 3 bases, with 13 bases separating them. Germline CDR1 reads SGDLS; CDR2 reads YYNGEE. This CDR3 region has 13 residues. The DNA of the CDR3 is TGTGCCAATTCAGGACAGCTCAATCAGCCCCAGCATTTT. The encoded protein is CANSGQLNQPQHF.

The rearrangement uses TRBV19 and TRBJ1-4, with a possible D match to TRBD1 (5 bases). The CDR3 loop spans 14 amino acids. Trimming left V 6 bases short and J 8 bases short, with 16 bases between. The germline V gene encodes CDR1 LNHDA and CDR2 SQIVND (reference sequence). The CDR3 reads CASRAAGGDEKLFF. The CDR3 nucleotides are TGTGCCAGTAGAGCCGCGGGCGGGGACGAAAAACTGTTTTTT.

This clone was seen a few times. The V and J genes are TRBV9 and TRBJ1-4, with D unclear. V lost 7 bases and J 2 bases, leaving 12 bases between the germline ends. CDR3 size: 14 residues. The germline CDR1 and CDR2 sequences are SGDLS and YYNGEE. As DNA, the CDR3 is TGTGCCAGCGGTGAAAGAGGGACTAATGAAAAACTGTTTTTT. Translating gives CASGERGTNEKLFF.

This rearrangement joins TRBV6-5 to TRBJ1-1; the match to TRBD1 covers 7 bases. V lost 4 bases and J lost 0; bases outside the gene matches: 8. Germline-derived CDR1 and CDR2 are MNHEY and SVGAGI. CDR3 size: 16 residues. The CDR3 nucleotides read TGTGCCAGCAGTTCCGCCTCCGGGACAGTGAACACTGAAGCTTTCTTT. Its protein is CASSSASGTVNTEAFF.

The rearrangement joins TRBV28 to TRBJ2-7; 8 bases agree with TRBD1. V gave up 3 bases and J gave up 3 bases; unmatched junction bases: 1. The CDR3 spans 13 residues. Germline V lookup: CDR1 MDHEN, CDR2 SYDVKM. CDR3 in amino acids: CASSFTGGYEQYF. For the CDR3, the DNA is TGTGCCAGCAGTTTTACAGGGGGCTACGAGCAGTACTTC.

This clone occurred a few times. V is TRBV15 and J is TRBJ1-5; perhaps TRBD1 as D (6 bases). The CDR3 is 16 residues long. Germline assignment: CDR1 LNHNV and CDR2 YYDKDF (reference sequence). V lost 1 base and J 2 bases, leaving 12 bases between the germline ends. The CDR3 sequence is CATSRGAGVGNQPQHF. DNA for the CDR3: TGTGCCACCAGCAGAGGGGCAGGGGTGGGCAATCAGCCCCAGCATTTT.

This clone occurred once. The chain has TRBV7-2 and TRBJ1-2; the D gene is possibly TRBD1 (6 bases). CDR3 length: 15 amino acids. Germline V gives CDR1 SGHTA, CDR2 FQGNSA. V lost 5 bases, J lost 0 bases, and 13 bases lay in between. CDR3 sequence: CASSPGPGANYGYTF. CDR3 DNA sequence: TGTGCCAGCAGCCCGGGACCAGGGGCTAACTATGGCTACACCTTC.

The chain has TRBV18 and TRBJ1-1, with no clear D. V was cut by 2 bases and J by 4 bases, with 11 bases left in between. Germline assignment: CDR1 KGHSH and CDR2 LQKENI. The length of the CDR3 is 14 residues. CDR3: CASSPWSGLTEAFF. The CDR3 region has the DNA TGTGCCAGCTCACCATGGTCCGGACTCACTGAAGCTTTCTTT.

The rearrangement joins TRBV5-1 to TRBJ2-1; 9 bases align to TRBD2. V gave up 0 bases and J gave up 7 bases; unmatched junction bases: 5. CDR3 length: 15 residues. Germline CDR1 SGHRS, CDR2 YFSETQ. CDR3 sequence: CASSLDQAGGNEQFF. CDR3 in DNA: TGCGCCAGCAGCTTGGATCAAGCGGGGGGTAATGAGCAGTTCTTC.

V is TRBV7-9 and J is TRBJ2-5, with no clear D. The CDR3 spans 14 residues. The V gene's germline CDR1 is SEHNR and CDR2 FQNEAQ (reference sequence). V was trimmed by 0 bases and J by 2 bases, leaving 7 bases between them. CDR3 nucleotide sequence: TGTGCCAGCAGCTTAGCTGCCAGGCAAGAGACCCAGTACTTC. It codes for CASSLAARQETQYF.

The sample holds one count of this clone. This chain uses TRBV7-9 with TRBJ1-2; TRBD1 agrees at 8 bases. Trimming took 5 bases from V and 0 from J; bases not matched to a gene: 5. The CDR3 runs to 15 residues. Germline assignment: CDR1 SEHNR and CDR2 FQNEAQ (reference sequence). The CDR3: CASSPGQAPNYGYTF. CDR3 nucleotide sequence: TGTGCCAGCAGCCCGGGACAGGCCCCTAACTATGGCTACACCTTC.

The gene calls are TRBV11-2 and TRBJ2-1; possibly TRBD2 for D (5 bases). This CDR3 is 13 amino acids long. Germline V CDR1 and CDR2: SGHAT, FQNNGV. Trimming removed 5 bases from V and 8 bases from J, with 13 bases in between. The CDR3 DNA follows: TGTGCCAGCAGCCAGCCGGGGATCGATGAGCAGTTCTTC. This codes for CASSQPGIDEQFF.

This clone was observed a handful of times. The chain combines TRBV5-6 with TRBJ1-1; D remains ambiguous. V was shortened by 1 base and J by 3 bases, with 10 bases between the two germline ends. This CDR3 has 14 amino acids. The germline V gene has CDR1 SGHDT and CDR2 YYEEEE. The CDR3 region has the DNA TGTGCCAGCAGCTTGTCACGAGCGCACACTGAAGCTTTCTTT. Its protein is CASSLSRAHTEAFF.

The rearrangement uses TRBV10-3 and TRBJ2-3; the match to TRBD2 covers 13 bases. The CDR3 is 19 residues long. The V gene's germline CDR1 is ENHRY and CDR2 SYGVKD. With V trimmed by 6 bases and J by 3 bases, 15 bases remained unmatched. The CDR3 region is CAISLTSGGSNSKTDTQYF. The CDR3 DNA reads as TGTGCCATCAGCCTGACTAGCGGGGGGAGTAACAGCAAGACAGATACGCAGTATTTT.

On this clone itself: Distinct nucleotide sequences in the sample also encode this CDR3. This rearrangement joins TRBV2 to TRBJ2-5, with D perhaps TRBD2 (5 bases). The DNA end is a closer match to TRBJ2-7, so the J assignment may be wrong. The CDR3 is 12 residues long. CDR1 SNHLY and CDR2 FYNNEI come from the germline V gene. In DNA form, the CDR3 reads TGTGCCAGCTCTACTAGCTCCTACGAGCAGTACTTC. This gives the protein CASSTSSYEQYF.

The chain links TRBV27 to TRBJ2-1; TRBD2 is a possible D gene (7 bases). V lost 3 bases and J lost 12, with 12 bases in between. This CDR3 region has 12 residues. CDR1 and CDR2 from the germline V gene are MNHEY and SMNVEV (reference sequence). The DNA of the CDR3 is TGTGCCAGCAGTTTCCAAGGGGGGGGGCAGTTCTTC. This codes for CASSFQGGGQFF.

This chain connects TRBV7-6 to TRBJ2-5; 16 positions match TRBD2. Germline loops: CDR1 SGHVS, CDR2 FNYEAQ. This CDR3 is 16 amino acids long. With V trimmed by 4 bases and J by 2 bases, 1 base remained unmatched. The CDR3 loop is CASSSGLAGGQETQYF. CDR3 coding DNA: TGTGCCAGCAGCTCGGGACTAGCGGGAGGGCAAGAGACCCAGTACTTC.

This rearrangement joins TRBV7-6 to TRBJ1-3; TRBD1 aligns across 8 bases. The CDR3 covers 15 residues. CDR1 SGHVS and CDR2 FNYEAQ come from the germline V gene. J lost 4 bases, V lost 3 bases, and 5 bases had no gene match. The DNA for the CDR3 is TGTGCCAGCAGCTTTGACAGGGGTTACGGAAACACCATATATTTT. Amino acids: CASSFDRGYGNTIYF. Together with reference TRBV7-6 and TRBJ1-3, the CDR3 gives the full variable domain: GAGVSQSPRYKVTKRGQDVALRCDPISGHVSLYWYRQALGQGPEFLTYFNYEAQQDKSGLPNDRFSAERPEGSISTLTIQRTEQRDSAMYRCASSFDRGYGNTIYFGEGSWLTVV.

This clone was counted only a few times. This sequence joins TRBV15 and TRBJ1-2, with 7 bases fitting TRBD1. The V gene end was trimmed by 0 bases and the J gene end by 5 bases; junction bases not matched to a gene: 9. The CDR3 spans 16 residues. CDR1 is LNHNV, CDR2 YYDKDF, per germline (reference sequence). CDR3 sequence reads: CATSRDPGDRVYGYTF. The CDR3 bases are TGTGCCACCAGCAGAGATCCCGGAGACAGGGTGTATGGCTACACCTTC.